This T cell receptor beta chain was retrieved from a study of T cells of healthy individuals (dated by TCRdb to the late 2010s). Preparation of the library involved 5' RACE. The sequencer was an Illumina MiSeq. Clones were called with MiXCR by TCRdb after fastp trimmed the public reads at Q25, and only in-frame beta chains were retained. All rows with the same CDR3 protein become a single entry with the most common DNA and genes. This sample has 90,000 to 100,000 distinct CDR3 sequences in its table, and 15% to 20% of those were observed once. 6.2% of the sample goes to the ten largest clones. Trimming removed 4 bases from V and 6 bases from J, leaving 16 bases between the germline ends. The CDR3 spans 14 residues, from the cysteine through the phenylalanine. The sequence is cut down to CDR3 DNA, 42 bases in frame from base 1. Taken from the germline V gene (reference sequence), the CDR1 and CDR2 loops are DFQATT and SNEGSKA.

In its sample, this clonotype was seen many times. Its target antigen remains unknown. No base quality values were provided; no much bigger clone lies one nucleotide off. The chain is made from TRBV20-1 and TRBJ2-1; perhaps TRBD2 is the D gene, with 7 bases matching. The TCR sequence derives from a human donor in good health. For the CDR3, the sequence is CSAIGGGASNEQFF. The DNA reads as follows: TGCAGTGCTATAGGAGGGGGGGCGAGCAATGAGCAGTTCTTC.